The 10 T cell receptor beta chains below were found in one sample sequenced in a study of cytomegalovirus exposure and HLA in healthy donors. This PCR relied on a set of 60 Vbeta primers and 13 Jbeta primers. Measured with immunoSEQ multiplex PCR; TCRdb has only the in-frame clones, and not every one. This sample has 120,000 or so clones, with approximately 82% found just once. Source material: PBMCs. These receptors were collected from a man aged 18 to 29 in good health and CMV-seropositive.

This rearrangement joins TRBV13 to TRBJ2-3; possibly TRBD1 for D (5 bases). Germline CDR1 reads PRHDT; CDR2 reads FYEKMQ (reference sequence). CDR3 length: 15 amino acids. V lost 6 bases, J lost 0 bases, and 13 bases lay in between. The CDR3 is CASSTDRTSTDTQYF. The CDR3, as DNA: TGTGCCAGCAGTACCGACAGAACAAGCACAGATACGCAGTATTTT.

The CDR3 sequence is CASRTKTGGYYEQYF. CDR3 nucleotides: TGTGCCAGCAGGACCAAGACAGGGGGATACTACGAGCAGTACTTC. The chain combines TRBV28 with TRBJ2-7; TRBD1 matches 9 bases. This CDR3 comprises 15 residues. From germline, CDR1 is MDHEN and CDR2 SYDVKM. With V trimmed by 6 bases and J by 3 bases, 9 bases remained unmatched.

The rearrangement joins TRBV19 to TRBJ1-6; D possibly corresponds to TRBD1 (6 bases). The V gene's germline CDR1 is LNHDA and CDR2 SQIVND (reference sequence). Trimming pared 10 bases from V and 5 bases from J, leaving 12 bases between. The CDR3 has 13 amino acids. The CDR3 DNA is TGTGCCACCAACACAGGGAATAATTCACCCCTCCACTTT. This translates into CATNTGNNSPLHF.

The CDR3 reads CASSTKTSGGPYNEQFF. The CDR3 region has the DNA TGTGCCAGCAGTACAAAGACTAGCGGGGGACCCTACAATGAGCAGTTCTTC. The chain uses TRBV27 and TRBJ2-1, with 12 bases lining up with TRBD2. Germline V CDR1 and CDR2: MNHEY, SMNVEV (reference sequence). Unmatched junction bases numbered 7, after V lost 5 bases and J lost 2 bases. There are 17 residues in the CDR3.

The chain links TRBV2 to TRBJ1-5; no firm D call. The CDR3 runs 13 residues. Trimming removed 4 bases from V and 5 bases from J, with 9 bases in between. The germline V gene encodes CDR1 SNHLY and CDR2 FYNNEI. CDR3 DNA sequence: TGTGCCAGCAGTGTGGGGAGGGATCAGCCCCAGCATTTT. It yields the protein CASSVGRDQPQHF.

This clone was recorded once. This sequence joins TRBV7-9 and TRBJ2-1; D may be TRBD1 (6 bases). Germline lookup yields CDR1 SEHNR and CDR2 FQNEAQ (reference sequence). The CDR3 is made up of 13 amino acids. Trimming left V 0 bases short and J 6 bases short, with 6 bases between. CDR3 bases: TGTGCCAGCAGCTTAGCAGGGGGCAATGAGCAGTTCTTC. This encodes CASSLAGGNEQFF.

The chain joins TRBV2 to TRBJ2-1, with 7 bases identical to TRBD1. The germline gives CDR1 SNHLY, CDR2 FYNNEI. The CDR3 is 12 residues long. V shed 6 bases and J 10 bases; nucleotides not matched to a gene: 6. CDR3 region: CASSATGAEQFF. The CDR3 nucleotides are TGTGCCAGCAGCGCAACAGGGGCCGAGCAGTTCTTC. Full variable domain (missing parts from reference TRBV2 and TRBJ2-1): EPEVTQTPSHQVTQMGQEVILRCVPISNHLYFYWYRQILGQKVEFLVSFYNNEISEKSEIFDDQFSVERPDGSNFTLKIRSTKLEDSAMYFCASSATGAEQFFGPGTRLTVL.

The chain carries TRBV13 and TRBJ2-3, with 8 positions matching TRBD2. With 5 bases clipped from V and 4 bases from J, the junction kept 23 bases outside the gene matches. CDR3 length: 20 residues. CDR1 is PRHDT and CDR2 is FYEKMQ in the germline V gene (reference sequence). In DNA, the CDR3 is TGTGCCAGCAGCCACCGGACGTTCCAGCGGGGGCCCCACCAGTCAGATACGCAGTATTTT. Residues: CASSHRTFQRGPHQSDTQYF.

The rearrangement links TRBV13 to TRBJ1-1, with D possibly matching TRBD1 (5 bases). The CDR3 contains 14 residues. Germline values: CDR1 PRHDT, CDR2 FYEKMQ (reference sequence). V was clipped by 4 bases and J by 4 bases, with 13 bases between them. CDR3 region: CASSYGGVSTEAFF. The CDR3 nucleotides are TGTGCCAGCAGCTACGGAGGGGTAAGCACTGAAGCTTTCTTT. Complete variable domain (other parts from reference TRBV13 and TRBJ1-1): AAGVIQSPRHLIKEKRETATLKCYPIPRHDTVYWYQQGPGQDPQFLISFYEKMQSDKGSIPDRFSAQQFSDYHSELNMSSLELGDSALYFCASSYGGVSTEAFFGQGTRLTVV.

This CDR3 reads CATSSRGEAYEQYF. The DNA for the CDR3 is TGTGCCACCAGCAGCCGGGGGGAAGCCTACGAGCAGTACTTC. The chain is built from TRBV15 and TRBJ2-7, with 7 bases lining up with TRBD2. CDR1 and CDR2 from the germline V gene are LNHNV and YYDKDF (reference sequence). V was pared by 3 bases and J by 2 bases, with 4 bases of the junction left unmatched. This CDR3 spans 14 amino acids.